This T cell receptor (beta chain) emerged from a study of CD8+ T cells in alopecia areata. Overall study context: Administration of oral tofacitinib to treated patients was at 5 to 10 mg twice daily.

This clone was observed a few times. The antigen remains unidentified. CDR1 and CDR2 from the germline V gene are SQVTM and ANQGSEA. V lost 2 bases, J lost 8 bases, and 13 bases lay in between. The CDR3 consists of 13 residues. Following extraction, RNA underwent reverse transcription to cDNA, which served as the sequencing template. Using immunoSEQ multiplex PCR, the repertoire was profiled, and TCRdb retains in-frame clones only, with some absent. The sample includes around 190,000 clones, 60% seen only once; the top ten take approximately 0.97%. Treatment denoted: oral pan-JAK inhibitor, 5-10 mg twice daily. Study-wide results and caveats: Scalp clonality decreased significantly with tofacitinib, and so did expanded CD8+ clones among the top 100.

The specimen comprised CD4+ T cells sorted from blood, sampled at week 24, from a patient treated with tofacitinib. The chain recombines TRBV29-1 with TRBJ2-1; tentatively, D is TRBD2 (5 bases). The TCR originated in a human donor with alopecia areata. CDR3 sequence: CSVEMGVLDEQFF. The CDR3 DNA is TGCAGCGTTGAAATGGGAGTGTTGGATGAGCAGTTCTTC.